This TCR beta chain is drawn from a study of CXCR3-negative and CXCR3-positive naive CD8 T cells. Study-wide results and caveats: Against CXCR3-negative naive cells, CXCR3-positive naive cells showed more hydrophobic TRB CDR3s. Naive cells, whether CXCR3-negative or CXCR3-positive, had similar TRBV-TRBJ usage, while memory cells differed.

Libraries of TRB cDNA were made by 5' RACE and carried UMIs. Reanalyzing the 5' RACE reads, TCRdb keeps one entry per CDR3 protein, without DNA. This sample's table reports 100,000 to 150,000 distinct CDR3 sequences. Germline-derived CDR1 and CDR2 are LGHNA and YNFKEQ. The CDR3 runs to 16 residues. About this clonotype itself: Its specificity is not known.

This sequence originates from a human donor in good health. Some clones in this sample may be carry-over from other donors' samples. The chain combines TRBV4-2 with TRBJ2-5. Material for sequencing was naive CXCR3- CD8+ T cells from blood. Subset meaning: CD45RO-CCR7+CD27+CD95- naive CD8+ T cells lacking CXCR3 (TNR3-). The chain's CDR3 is CASSQVSSKSEETQYF.